This is a list of T cell receptor beta chains from one sample in a study of identical twins. MiXCR, run by TCRdb on the 5' RACE reads, gives a single entry per CDR3 protein. The data show some 460,000 distinct CDR3 sequences, 14% seen once. Separately, the same data were catalogued under a study of yellow fever vaccine responses in identical twins.

Sequencing input: CD4+ T cells sorted from blood. The source of these receptors is a woman under 30 in good health. Each CDR3 is given with its conserved first and last residue. The order of the fields is D gene, clone size, J gene, V gene, CDR3 DNA, CDR3 protein. The D gene is left open where the match is weak. Clone size is given for some rows only: seen once, a few or many times, or a class if the clone is expanded.

D: TRBD2; size: few; J: TRBJ2-1; V: TRBV27; DNA: TGTGCCAGCAGTTTATATCTAACGGGACTAGCGAATGAGCAGTTCTTC; CDR3: CASSLYLTGLANEQFF
D: TRBD2; size: NA; J: TRBJ2-5; V: TRBV4-2; DNA: TGTGCCAGCAGCCAAGATTCAGCGGGGATCCAAGAGACCCAGTACTTC; CDR3: CASSQDSAGIQETQYF
D: TRBD2; size: few; J: TRBJ2-7; V: TRBV20-1; DNA: TGCAGTGCTAGTACTAGCGGAAGCTCCTACGAGCAGTACTTC; CDR3: CSASTSGSSYEQYF
D: NA; size: NA; J: TRBJ2-7; V: TRBV28; DNA: TGTGCCAGCAGCCTGGCCAGCGGGTTCTACGAGCAGTACTTC; CDR3: CASSLASGFYEQYF
D: NA; size: few; J: TRBJ2-3; V: TRBV10-3; DNA: TGTGCCATCAACGCGGAACAAAGCACAGATACGCAGTATTTT; CDR3: CAINAEQSTDTQYF
D: TRBD2; size: NA; J: TRBJ2-1; V: TRBV27; DNA: TGTGCCAGCAGTTTATCCGTACTAGCGGGAGTAGATAATGAGCAGTTCTTC; CDR3: CASSLSVLAGVDNEQFF
D: NA; size: NA; J: TRBJ2-7; V: TRBV29-1; DNA: TGCAGCGTTGAAGATCCGGCGAGAGAGAGGTACGAGCAGTACTTC; CDR3: CSVEDPARERYEQYF
D: NA; size: few; J: TRBJ2-3; V: TRBV5-1; DNA: TGCGCCAGCAGCGAACGGGGGACAGATACGCAGTATTTT; CDR3: CASSERGTDTQYF
D: NA; size: NA; J: TRBJ1-1; V: TRBV7-2; DNA: TGTGCCAGCAACCGGGACGCCAACACTGAAGCTTTCTTT; CDR3: CASNRDANTEAFF
D: TRBD2; size: few; J: TRBJ2-7; V: TRBV20-1; DNA: TGCAGTGCTAGCAAAGCGGGAGGTGCGGGCGAGCAGTACTTC; CDR3: CSASKAGGAGEQYF